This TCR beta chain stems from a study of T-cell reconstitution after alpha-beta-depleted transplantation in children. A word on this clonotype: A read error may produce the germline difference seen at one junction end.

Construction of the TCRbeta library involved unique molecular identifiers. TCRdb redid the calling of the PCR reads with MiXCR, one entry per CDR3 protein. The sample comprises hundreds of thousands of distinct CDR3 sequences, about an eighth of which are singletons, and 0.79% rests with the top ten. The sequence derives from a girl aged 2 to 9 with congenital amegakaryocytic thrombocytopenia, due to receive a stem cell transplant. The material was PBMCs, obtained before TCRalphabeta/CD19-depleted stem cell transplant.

For the CDR3, the DNA is TGTGCCAGCAGCTCAAGGGCTAGCGGGAGGACCGGGGAGCTGCTTTTT. Translated, it gives CASSSRASGRTGELLF. This chain connects TRBV7-8 to TRBJ2-2; 11 bases fit TRBD2. Germline V gene data show CDR1 as SGHVS and CDR2 as FQNEAQ. This CDR3 comprises 16 residues.